This paragraph covers one T cell receptor beta chain sequence. Antigen specificity is unknown. Sequencing of TCR beta was undertaken in CD8+ and CD4+ T cells derived from blood. Negative isolation yielded the CD8+ and CD4+ T cells, while FACS enriched the TEMRA cells. These data come from a study of CD8 T cells in Susac syndrome. Notes on the study in general: In Susac patients, clonal expansion was not detected in CD4+ cells.

The CDR3 extends over 12 amino acids. V lost 3 bases and J lost 3, with 6 bases in between. Germline V CDR1 and CDR2: KGHSH, LQKENI. cDNA came from around 0.5 to 1 ug RNA primed by random hexamers. An immunoSEQ multiplex PCR amplified TCR beta CDR3 over 54 Vbeta and 13 Jbeta. TCRdb re-called the immunoSEQ multiplex PCR reads with MiXCR, one entry per CDR3 protein. The table shows about 190,000 distinct CDR3 sequences, with almost 96% occurring only once. The TCR originated in a human donor with Susac syndrome. The sequencing sample was made of CD4+ T cells from PBMCs. This chain uses TRBV18 with TRBJ2-7; D unclear. The CDR3 DNA sequence: TGTGCCAGCTCACCCAACAACTACGAGCAGTACTTC. The encoded protein is CASSPNNYEQYF.